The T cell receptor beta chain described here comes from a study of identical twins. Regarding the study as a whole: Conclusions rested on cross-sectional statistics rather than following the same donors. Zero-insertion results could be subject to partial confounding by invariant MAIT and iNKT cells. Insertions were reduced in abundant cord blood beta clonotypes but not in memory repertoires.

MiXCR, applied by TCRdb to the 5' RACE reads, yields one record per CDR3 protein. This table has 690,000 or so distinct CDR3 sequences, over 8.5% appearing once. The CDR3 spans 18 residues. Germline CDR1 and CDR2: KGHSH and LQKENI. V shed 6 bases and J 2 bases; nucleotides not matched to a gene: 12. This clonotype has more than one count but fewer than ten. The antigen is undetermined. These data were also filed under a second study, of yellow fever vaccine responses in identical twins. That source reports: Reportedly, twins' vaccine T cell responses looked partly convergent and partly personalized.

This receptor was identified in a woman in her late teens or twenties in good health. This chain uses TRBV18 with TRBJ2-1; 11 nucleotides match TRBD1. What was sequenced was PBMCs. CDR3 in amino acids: CASSPGQGANPPYNEQFF. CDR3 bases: TGTGCCAGCTCCCCAGGACAGGGGGCAAACCCGCCCTACAATGAGCAGTTCTTC.